The following is a T cell receptor (beta chain) sequence with its context. Its antigen is not identified. Splitting of CD4+ cells produced CD45RA+ naive and CD45RA-negative memory subsets. This sample stems from a study of shared clonotypes between healthy human individuals. Measured with immunoSEQ multiplex PCR; TCRdb has only the in-frame clones, and not every one. Among roughly 2.2 million clones listed, under 95% were seen once. With 4 bases removed from V and 8 bases from J, the gap between germline ends came to 8 bases. Germline loops: CDR1 LNHDA, CDR2 SQIVND (reference sequence). CDR3 size: 11 residues. Points from the study as a whole: Only blood underwent sampling, and tissue repertoires likely differ.

Sequencing used naive CD4+ T cells from PBMCs. Subset reported: CD45RA+ positively selected. This clonotype was obtained from a young man in good health. Some clones in this sample may be carry-over from other donors' samples. The chain couples TRBV19 to TRBJ1-2; D call uncertain. The CDR3 coding sequence is TGTGCCAGTAGTACTTTCTCCGGCTACACCTTC. This sequence encodes CASSTFSGYTF.